The 24 T cell receptor beta chains below come from one sample, sequenced in a study of blood T cell repertoires in COVID-19. Here immunoSEQ multiplex PCR was the method, and the copy in TCRdb shows in-frame clones only, minus some. Altogether around 63,000 clones are present, around 90% being singletons, with the ten largest covering around 18%. Sequenced input: peripheral blood. These receptor sequences come from a woman older than 75 with active COVID-19.

V is TRBV5-5 and J is TRBJ2-3; TRBD1 might be the D (7 bases). The CDR3 is 15 residues long. Trimming took 4 bases from V and 5 from J, leaving 17 bases between them. CDR1 is SGHKS, CDR2 YYEKEE, per germline (reference sequence). The DNA of the CDR3 is TGTGCCAGCAGCCGATCAGGGGGGCCGGGAGATACGCAGTATTTT. As protein: CASSRSGGPGDTQYF.

In nucleotides, the CDR3 is TGCGCCAGCAGCCCGGGGACTAGCGGGGGGGCCGAGCAGTACTTC. Protein sequence: CASSPGTSGGAEQYF. The rearrangement joins TRBV5-1 to TRBJ2-7; 16 bases match TRBD2. The trim removed 4 bases at V and 6 bases at J, leaving 4 bases unmatched. Germline V gene sequence: CDR1 SGHRS, CDR2 YFSETQ. The CDR3 is 15 amino acids. The full variable domain, completed using reference TRBV5-1 and TRBJ2-7, is KAGVTQTPRYLIKTRGQQVTLSCSPISGHRSVSWYQQTPGQGLQFLFEYFSETQRNKGNFPGRFSGRQFSNSRSEMNVSTLELGDSALYLCASSPGTSGGAEQYFGPGTRLTVT.

V usage is TRBV12-3 or TRBV12-4 and J usage is TRBJ2-5, with D unclear. The CDR3 spans 11 residues. V was shortened by 6 bases and J by 4 bases, with 6 bases between the two germline ends. Here the CDR3 reads CASRRGETQYF. DNA of the CDR3: TGTGCCAGCAGAAGAGGAGAGACCCAGTACTTC.

The count of this clone is one. V is TRBV5-1 and J is TRBJ2-7; TRBD2 agrees at 9 bases. Germline loops: CDR1 SGHRS, CDR2 YFSETQ. The CDR3 length is 15 residues. Germline trimming cut 2 bases from V and 4 bases from J; bases unmatched to any gene: 7. DNA of the CDR3: TGCGCCAGCAGCTTCCGCCCGGGACTAGCTTACGAGCAGTACTTC. Its translation: CASSFRPGLAYEQYF.

The CDR3 loop reads CASSLTGGETQYF. As DNA, the CDR3 is TGTGCCAGCAGCCTTACAGGTGGGGAGACCCAGTACTTC. The chain has TRBV3-1 (or the pseudogene TRBV3-2) and TRBJ2-5; possibly TRBD1 for D (5 bases). The ends were cut back, 4 bases at V and 5 bases at J, with 11 bases in the middle. The germline CDR1 and CDR2 sequences are LGHDT and YNNKEL (reference sequence). This CDR3 comprises 13 residues.

This clone turned up a few times. V gene TRBV6-1 combines with J gene TRBJ2-1; D is possibly TRBD2 (7 bases). CDR1 is MNHNS and CDR2 is SASEGT in the germline V gene. V gave up 2 bases and J gave up 7 bases, with 18 bases separating them. The CDR3 contains 16 residues. CDR3 loop: CASSERGAGNTNEQFF. In DNA, the CDR3 is TGTGCCAGCAGTGAACGGGGGGCCGGGAACACGAATGAGCAGTTCTTC.

This clone came up once. J is TRBJ1-1 and V is TRBV18; D unresolved. V gave up 1 base and J gave up 0 bases, with 18 bases separating them. Germline CDR1 reads KGHSH; CDR2 reads LQKENI. The CDR3 is 18 amino acids. CDR3 sequence (DNA): TGTGCCAGCTCACCACTTATCACAGCCGAGGGTTTGAACACTGAAGCTTTCTTT. Its translation: CASSPLITAEGLNTEAFF.

J is TRBJ1-3 and V is TRBV7-2; no definite D call. V lost 4 bases and J lost 0, with 16 bases in between. This CDR3 contains 17 residues. The V gene's germline CDR1 is SGHTA and CDR2 FQGNSA. The CDR3 sequence is CASSSLGIGISGNTIYF. The CDR3 DNA follows: TGTGCCAGCAGCTCTCTCGGGATAGGGATCTCTGGAAACACCATATATTTT.

Only one count was recorded for this clone. This sequence joins TRBV5-1 and TRBJ1-2; TRBD1 matches at 8 bases. With 5 bases clipped from V and 6 bases from J, the junction kept 9 bases outside the gene matches. The germline V gene encodes CDR1 SGHRS and CDR2 YFSETQ. The CDR3 spans 14 residues. The CDR3 nucleotides are TGCGCCAGCAGACAGCCCGACAGGGGACATGGCTACACCTTC. Translating it yields CASRQPDRGHGYTF.

The sample holds one count of this clone. This chain's CDR3 is CASQAFRGQANTEAFF. CDR3 DNA: TGTGCCAGTCAAGCCTTTAGGGGACAGGCGAACACTGAAGCTTTCTTT. The genes are TRBV19 and TRBJ1-1; 8 bases line up with TRBD1. This CDR3 has 16 amino acids. Germline assignment: CDR1 LNHDA and CDR2 SQIVND (reference sequence). V was clipped by 8 bases and J by 1 base; unmatched bases: 12.

This chain links TRBV28 with TRBJ1-2, with D possibly TRBD1 on 6 matching bases. Germline lookup yields CDR1 MDHEN and CDR2 SYDVKM. Trimming took off 3 bases at V and 5 bases at J, with 16 bases between the two ends. This CDR3 spans 15 amino acids. The CDR3 DNA reads as TGTGCCAGCAGTTTTTCGGGGGGCAAGGGGTATGGCTACACCTTC. Its translation is CASSFSGGKGYGYTF.

About this clone: At the DNA level, this CDR3 is encoded by other sequences in the same sample as well. The V and J genes are TRBV19 and TRBJ1-5, with a tentative D call TRBD1 (5 bases). Germline V gene data show CDR1 as LNHDA and CDR2 as SQIVND (reference sequence). Trimming removed 3 bases at V and 4 bases at J, with 13 bases between. There are 15 residues in the CDR3. CDR3: CASSMSGGRNQPQHF. The CDR3 nucleotides are TGTGCCAGTAGTATGTCGGGGGGTAGGAATCAGCCCCAGCATTTT.

V is TRBV2 and J is TRBJ1-2; 7 bases agree with TRBD1. CDR3 length: 15 amino acids. The junction had 5 bases not matched to a gene; V was cut back by 0 bases and J by 4 bases. Looked up from germline, CDR1 is SNHLY and CDR2 is FYNNEI. The CDR3 region is CASSEARTGGYGYTF. CDR3 coding DNA: TGTGCCAGCAGTGAAGCGAGGACAGGCGGCTATGGCTACACCTTC.

V is TRBV27 and J is TRBJ2-3; a weak D match, TRBD2 (5 bases). Trimming pared 7 bases from V and 4 bases from J, leaving 18 bases between. The germline gives CDR1 MNHEY, CDR2 SMNVEV (reference sequence). The CDR3 consists of 15 residues. CDR3 DNA: TGTGCCAGCACCCTATCCCACGGGGTTCCAGATACGCAGTATTTT. Its protein product is CASTLSHGVPDTQYF.

The chain joins TRBV6-1 to TRBJ2-4; 8 positions agree with TRBD2. Per germline, CDR1 MNHNS and CDR2 SASEGT. V was pared by 0 bases and J by 7 bases, with 2 bases of the junction left unmatched. CDR3 length equals 14 residues. The CDR3 region has the DNA TGTGCCAGCAGTGAAGCACTAGCGGAGAACATTCAGTACTTC. Its protein is CASSEALAENIQYF.

This chain links TRBV6-1 with TRBJ2-3; 9 positions match TRBD2. Germline V gene sequence: CDR1 MNHNS, CDR2 SASEGT. V trimming: 3 bases; J trimming: 3 bases; junction bases outside the gene matches: 7. The CDR3 runs 16 residues. CDR3 residues: CASSETASGDTDTQYF. Here the CDR3 DNA reads TGTGCCAGCAGTGAGACCGCTAGCGGGGATACAGATACGCAGTATTTT.

The rearrangement uses TRBV6-4 and TRBJ2-1, with D perhaps TRBD1 (5 bases). The V gene's germline CDR1 is MRHNA and CDR2 SNTAGT. This CDR3 has 15 residues. The ends were cut back, 6 bases at V and 4 bases at J, with 16 bases in the middle. CDR3 DNA: TGTGCCAGCAGCCCGACGAGGACACCATACAATGAGCAGTTCTTC. Translated, it gives CASSPTRTPYNEQFF.

The chain is built from TRBV29-1 and TRBJ2-3; 9 bases match TRBD2. V lost 2 bases to trimming and J lost 5 bases; unmatched junction nucleotides: 5. Per germline, CDR1 SQVTM and CDR2 ANQGSEA. This CDR3 comprises 14 residues. Here the CDR3 reads CSVELRGGEDTQYF. CDR3 nucleotides: TGCAGCGTTGAACTGCGGGGGGGGGAAGATACGCAGTATTTT.

The chain is built from TRBV3-1 (or the pseudogene TRBV3-2) and TRBJ1-5; D unresolved. V was clipped by 2 bases and J by 3 bases, with 5 bases between them. Germline CDR1 LGHDT, CDR2 YNNKEL (reference sequence). The CDR3 sequence is 13 residues long. As DNA, the CDR3 is TGTGCCAGCAGCCAACAACTCAATCAGCCCCAGCATTTT. Translating gives CASSQQLNQPQHF.

The chain links TRBV19 to TRBJ1-1, with D perhaps TRBD1 (6 bases). With 6 bases removed from V and 6 bases from J, the gap between germline ends came to 29 bases. CDR1 LNHDA and CDR2 SQIVND come from the germline V gene (reference sequence). The CDR3 loop spans 18 amino acids. DNA of the CDR3: TGTGCCAGTAGATATCGGGGGGGGGCGCGAGATTATCGCGCTGAAGCTTTCTTT. It encodes CASRYRGGARDYRAEAFF. Combining the CDR3 with reference TRBV19 and TRBJ1-1 gives the whole variable domain DGGITQSPKYLFRKEGQNVTLSCEQNLNHDAMYWYRQDPGQGLRLIYYSQIVNDFQKGDIAEGYSVSREKKESFPLTVTSAQKNPTAFYLCASRYRGGARDYRAEAFFGQGTRLTVV.

This chain connects TRBV19 to TRBJ2-5; 10 nucleotides line up with TRBD1. V dropped 6 bases and J dropped 5; count of bases not matched to a gene: 3. The CDR3 length is 13 residues. Germline V CDR1 and CDR2: LNHDA, SQIVND (reference sequence). CDR3 coding DNA: TGTGCCAGTAGGGACAGGGGGGGCGAGACCCAGTACTTC. It encodes CASRDRGGETQYF. Using reference TRBV19 and TRBJ2-5 for the parts outside the CDR3, the full variable domain is DGGITQSPKYLFRKEGQNVTLSCEQNLNHDAMYWYRQDPGQGLRLIYYSQIVNDFQKGDIAEGYSVSREKKESFPLTVTSAQKNPTAFYLCASRDRGGETQYFGPGTRLLVL.

The rearrangement links TRBV6-5 to TRBJ1-1; D is unresolved. CDR1 MNHEY and CDR2 SVGAGI come from the germline V gene. V was pared by 1 base and J by 3 bases, with 6 bases between. This CDR3 region has 13 residues. CDR3 loop: CASSYYRDTEAFF. Here the CDR3 DNA reads TGTGCCAGCAGTTACTATCGAGACACTGAAGCTTTCTTT.

This chain connects TRBV28 to TRBJ2-7; 10 bases agree with TRBD1. The CDR3 extends over 15 amino acids. J was trimmed by 0 bases and V by 3 bases; bases with no gene match: 2. Germline-derived CDR1 and CDR2 are MDHEN and SYDVKM. This CDR3 is CASSLGTGVSYEQYF. CDR3 in DNA: TGTGCCAGCAGTTTGGGGACAGGGGTCTCCTACGAGCAGTACTTC.

The J gene is TRBJ2-5, the V gene TRBV3-1 (or the pseudogene TRBV3-2), with TRBD2 matching 7 bases. Unmatched junction bases numbered 5, after V lost 4 bases and J lost 3 bases. CDR3 length equals 14 residues. Germline V lookup: CDR1 LGHDT, CDR2 YNNKEL (reference sequence). The CDR3: CASSPSGVKETQYF. CDR3 sequence (DNA): TGTGCCAGCAGCCCAAGCGGGGTAAAAGAGACCCAGTACTTC.